This T cell receptor beta chain was obtained from a study of Ad26.COV2.S vaccination and SARS-CoV-2 variants (dated by TCRdb to the early 2020s). Broadly, across the study: Donors in the vaccine arm were drawn from COV1001, a multicentre, randomized, double-blind, placebo-controlled phase I-IIa trial testing Ad26.COV2.S in healthy adults. Ad26.COV2.S was administered intramuscularly at a dose of 5x10^10 or 1x10^11 viral particles, either as one shot or as two shots given 56 days apart. The specificity and breadth of SARS-CoV-2-reactive T cell receptors after Ad26.COV2.S vaccination were assessed by TCRbeta repertoire sequencing. A total of approximately 30 samples were included in the TCR-sequenced set, comprising around 19 Ad26.COV2.S vaccine recipients, 5 placebo recipients and 8 SARS-CoV-2 convalescent individuals. Trial participants were randomized into five groups of five: low-dose or high-dose Ad26.COV2.S given once or twice, or placebo on both occasions. Throughout the experiments and outcome assessment, investigators stayed blinded to trial group allocation. What the research found in general, with its limitations: After vaccination, spike-specific CD8+ and CD4+ T cell responses were reported to show substantial breadth. The authors noted that the TCR breadth and depth analyses may have underestimated total T cell responses. Compared with placebo recipients, Ad26.COV2.S recipients showed higher spike-specific TCR breadth (P = 0.0014). Comparable non-spike TCR breadth was observed between vaccine and placebo recipients, consistent with only spike being contained in the vaccine. The study was not powered for comparison of responses between vaccine doses or regimens.

This clone was observed once. No cognate antigen has been identified for it. No base qualities exist here, and no much larger clone lies one base off it. For CDR1 and CDR2, the germline V gene lists SGHRS and YFSETQ. The trim is 2 bases for V and 3 bases for J, with a gap of 10 bases between the germline ends. The cysteine opens and the phenylalanine closes a CDR3 of 14 amino acids. This entry keeps only the CDR3 DNA: 42 bases, framed from base 1. The immunoSEQ Assay was used to sequence TCRbeta CDR3 regions. After extraction, genomic DNA underwent amplification by bias-controlled multiplex PCR, followed by high-throughput sequencing. Concerning the study's data processing: To quantify the absolute abundance of each unique TCRbeta CDR3 region, sequences were collapsed and filtered. T cell fraction was estimated by normalizing TCRbeta template counts to usable DNA, which was measured by amplifying reference genes present in all nucleated cells. Repertoire TCRs were annotated as SARS-CoV-2-specific by exact matching of V gene, CDR3 amino acid sequence and J gene to a known reactive TCR set. The reference SARS-CoV-2 TCR set was derived from MIRA and filtered for enrichment in COVID-19-positive ImmuneCODE repertoires, a step that removed public or cross-reactive TCRs. Drawing on the MIRA antigens, annotated TCRs were analysed further at the level of specific ORF or position within ORF. Breadth was defined as the number of annotated unique rearrangements divided by the total number of unique productive rearrangements, and depth was defined as the summed frequency of the annotated unique rearrangements. Two-sided Wilcoxon rank-sum tests were applied when comparing TCR breadth between groups. TCRdb's version of the immuneACCESS table is confined to in-frame rearrangements and falls short of the full clone set. An unresolved V gene accounts for under half of the shortfall where checked; the remainder is of unknown origin. Clone size and the V and J calls come from that table; the DNA yielded D and trimming. The sample data list about 350,000 clones, and roughly 90% of these were observed just once. Under 6% of the sample rests with the top ten.

What this sample's treatment or condition label stands for: around 19 received Ad26.COV2.S at low or high dose, single or two shots; roughly five received placebo; per-sample allocation not given. For vaccine and placebo recipients, the sequenced repertoires came from samples collected on day 63 after the first injection. Between 29 July and 7 August 2020, Cohort 1b enrolled some 25 adults aged 18-55 years at one site in Boston, USA. Ad26.COV2.S was a replication-incompetent adenovirus type 26 vector expressing a prefusion-stabilized SARS-CoV-2 spike protein from the original Wuhan strain. This receptor was identified in a person between 18 and 65 years old who received the Ad26.COV2.S COVID-19 vaccine or a placebo. The input for sequencing was peripheral blood, taken in a trial of Ad26.COV2.S vaccine versus placebo. The chain is assembled from TRBV5-1 and TRBJ2-3; a confident D gene designation cannot be given. The CDR3 loop reads CASSFMTGTDTQYF. Read as DNA, the sequence is TGCGCCAGCAGCTTTATGACTGGTACAGATACGCAGTATTTT.